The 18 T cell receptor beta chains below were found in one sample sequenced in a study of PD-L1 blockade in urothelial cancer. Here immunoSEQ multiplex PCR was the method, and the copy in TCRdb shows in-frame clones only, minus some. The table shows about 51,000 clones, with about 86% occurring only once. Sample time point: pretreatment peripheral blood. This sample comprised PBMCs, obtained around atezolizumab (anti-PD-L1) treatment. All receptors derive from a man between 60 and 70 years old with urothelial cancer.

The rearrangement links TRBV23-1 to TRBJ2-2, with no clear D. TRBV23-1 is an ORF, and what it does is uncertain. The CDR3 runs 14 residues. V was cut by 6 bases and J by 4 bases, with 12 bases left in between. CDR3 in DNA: TGCGCCAGCAGCACCCCTCGGGTCACCGGGGAGCTGTTTTTT. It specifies CASSTPRVTGELFF.

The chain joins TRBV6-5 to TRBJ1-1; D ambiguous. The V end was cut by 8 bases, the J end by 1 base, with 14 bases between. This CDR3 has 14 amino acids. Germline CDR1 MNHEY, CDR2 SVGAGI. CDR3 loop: CASQKRGWNTEAFF. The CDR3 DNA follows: TGTGCCAGCCAGAAACGGGGTTGGAACACTGAAGCTTTCTTT.

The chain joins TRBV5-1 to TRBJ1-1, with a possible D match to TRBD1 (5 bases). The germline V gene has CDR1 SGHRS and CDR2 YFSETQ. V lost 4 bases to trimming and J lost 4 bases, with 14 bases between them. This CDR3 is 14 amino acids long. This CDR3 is CASSAVPGVTEAFF. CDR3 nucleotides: TGCGCCAGCAGCGCGGTCCCGGGGGTCACTGAAGCTTTCTTT. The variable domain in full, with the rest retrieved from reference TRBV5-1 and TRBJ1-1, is KAGVTQTPRYLIKTRGQQVTLSCSPISGHRSVSWYQQTPGQGLQFLFEYFSETQRNKGNFPGRFSGRQFSNSRSEMNVSTLELGDSALYLCASSAVPGVTEAFFGQGTRLTVV.

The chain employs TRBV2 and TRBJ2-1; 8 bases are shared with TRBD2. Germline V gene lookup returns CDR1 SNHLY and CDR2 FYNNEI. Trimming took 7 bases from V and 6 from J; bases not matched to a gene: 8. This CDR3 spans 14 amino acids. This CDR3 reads CASTGTRAGNEQFF. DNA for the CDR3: TGTGCCAGCACTGGGACTAGGGCGGGCAATGAGCAGTTCTTC.

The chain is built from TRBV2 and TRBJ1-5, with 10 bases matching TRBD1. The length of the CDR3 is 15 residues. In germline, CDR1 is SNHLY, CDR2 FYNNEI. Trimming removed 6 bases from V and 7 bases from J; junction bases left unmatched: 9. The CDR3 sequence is CASSSGQGGGQPQHF. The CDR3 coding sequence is TGTGCCAGCAGCTCCGGACAGGGGGGAGGCCAGCCCCAGCATTTT.

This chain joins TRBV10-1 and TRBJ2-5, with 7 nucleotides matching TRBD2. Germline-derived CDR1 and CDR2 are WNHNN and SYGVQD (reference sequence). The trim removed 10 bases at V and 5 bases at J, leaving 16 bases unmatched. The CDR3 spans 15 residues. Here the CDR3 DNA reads TGCGCCACCCCCGTGTTCGGTAGCGGGCGGGAGACCCAGTACTTC. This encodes CATPVFGSGRETQYF.

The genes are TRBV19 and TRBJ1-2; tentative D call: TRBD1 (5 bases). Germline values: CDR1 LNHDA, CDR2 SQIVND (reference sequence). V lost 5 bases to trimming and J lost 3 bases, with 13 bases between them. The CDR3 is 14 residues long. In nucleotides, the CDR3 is TGTGCCAGTAGTGCGACGGGGGGATACTATGGCTACACCTTC. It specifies CASSATGGYYGYTF.

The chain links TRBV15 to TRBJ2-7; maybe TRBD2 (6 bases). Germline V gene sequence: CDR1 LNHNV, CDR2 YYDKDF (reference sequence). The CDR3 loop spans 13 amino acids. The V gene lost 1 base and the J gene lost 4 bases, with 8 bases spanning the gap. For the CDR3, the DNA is TGTGCCACCAGCAGAGTGGGGGGATACGAGCAGTACTTC. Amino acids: CATSRVGGYEQYF.

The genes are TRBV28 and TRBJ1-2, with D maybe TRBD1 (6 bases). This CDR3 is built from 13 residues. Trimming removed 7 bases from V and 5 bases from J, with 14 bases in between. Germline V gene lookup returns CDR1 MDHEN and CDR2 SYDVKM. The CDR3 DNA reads TGTGCCAGCATCTCAGAGGGGGTTTATGGCTACACCTTC. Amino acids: CASISEGVYGYTF.

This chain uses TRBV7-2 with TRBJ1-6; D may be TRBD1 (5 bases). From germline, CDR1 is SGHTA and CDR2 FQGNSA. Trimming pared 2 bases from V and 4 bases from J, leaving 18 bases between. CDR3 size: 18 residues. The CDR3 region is CASSLTGRGGGYNSPLHF. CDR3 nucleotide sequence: TGTGCCAGCAGCTTAACCGGGCGGGGCGGTGGGTATAATTCACCCCTCCACTTT.

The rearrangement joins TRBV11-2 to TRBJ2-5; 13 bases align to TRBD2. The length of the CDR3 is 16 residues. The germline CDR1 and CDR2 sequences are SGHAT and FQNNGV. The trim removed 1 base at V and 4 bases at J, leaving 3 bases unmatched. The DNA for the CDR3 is TGTGCCAGCAGCTTAGCGTGGACTAGCGGGAGAGAGACCCAGTACTTC. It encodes CASSLAWTSGRETQYF.

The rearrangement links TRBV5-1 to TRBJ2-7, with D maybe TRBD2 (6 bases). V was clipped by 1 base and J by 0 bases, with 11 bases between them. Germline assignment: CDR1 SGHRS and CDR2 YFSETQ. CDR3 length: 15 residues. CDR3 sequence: CASSLRDSSSYEQYF. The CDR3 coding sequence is TGCGCCAGCAGCTTGCGGGACTCTAGCTCCTACGAGCAGTACTTC.

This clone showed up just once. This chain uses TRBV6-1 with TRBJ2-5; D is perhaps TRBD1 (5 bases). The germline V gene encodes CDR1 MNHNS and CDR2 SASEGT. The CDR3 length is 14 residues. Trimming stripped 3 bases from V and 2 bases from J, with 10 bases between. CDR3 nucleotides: TGTGCCAGCAGTGATGGACAATGGCAAGAGACCCAGTACTTC. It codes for CASSDGQWQETQYF.

DNA for the CDR3: TGTGCCAGTAGTATTTTAAGTCGGCAGGGCGGTACAGATACGCAGTATTTT. This translates into CASSILSRQGGTDTQYF. The chain carries TRBV19 and TRBJ2-3; D is perhaps TRBD1 (5 bases). This CDR3 is 17 amino acids long. V lost 3 bases and J lost 3, with 19 bases in between. Germline V gene data show CDR1 as LNHDA and CDR2 as SQIVND (reference sequence).

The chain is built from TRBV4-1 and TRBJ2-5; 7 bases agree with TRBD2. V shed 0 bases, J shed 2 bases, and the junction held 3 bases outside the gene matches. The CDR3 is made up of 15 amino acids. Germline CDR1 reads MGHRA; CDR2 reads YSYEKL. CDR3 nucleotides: TGCGCCAGCAGCCAAGAGCGGGGGAATCAAGAGACCCAGTACTTC. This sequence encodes CASSQERGNQETQYF.

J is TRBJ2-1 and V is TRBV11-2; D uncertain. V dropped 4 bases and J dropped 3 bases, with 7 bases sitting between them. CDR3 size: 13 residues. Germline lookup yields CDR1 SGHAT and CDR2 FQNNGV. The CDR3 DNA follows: TGTGCCAGCAGCTCCCTTTTCTACAATGAGCAGTTCTTC. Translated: CASSSLFYNEQFF.

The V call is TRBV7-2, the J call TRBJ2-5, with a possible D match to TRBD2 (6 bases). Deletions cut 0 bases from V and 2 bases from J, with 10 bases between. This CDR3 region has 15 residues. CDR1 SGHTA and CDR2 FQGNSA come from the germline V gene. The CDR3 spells CASSLALARQETQYF. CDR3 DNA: TGTGCCAGCAGCTTAGCGCTAGCGCGACAAGAGACCCAGTACTTC.

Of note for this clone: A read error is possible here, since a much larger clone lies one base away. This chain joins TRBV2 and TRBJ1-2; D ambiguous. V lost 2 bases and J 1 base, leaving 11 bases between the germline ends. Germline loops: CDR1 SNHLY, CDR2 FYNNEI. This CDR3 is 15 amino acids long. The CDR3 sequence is CASSERRGGNYGYTF. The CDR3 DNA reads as TGTGCCAGCAGTGAAAGGCGGGGTGGTAACTATGGCTACACCTTC.